The 20 T cell receptor beta chains below were found in one sample sequenced in a study of brain T cells in children with intractable seizures. Only in-frame clones appear in the TCRdb table, and some are missing; sequencing was by immunoSEQ multiplex PCR. Of 75,000 to 80,000 clones in the sample, approximately 94% are singletons; the top ten hold 1.5%. The sample consisted of peripheral blood, taken at surgery. The receptors derive from a boy in the first two years of life with tuberous sclerosis and intractable seizures.

The V call is TRBV19, the J call TRBJ1-6, with 8 bases that match TRBD1. CDR3 length equals 16 residues. In germline, CDR1 is LNHDA, CDR2 SQIVND (reference sequence). The ends lost 7 bases at V and 8 bases at J; junction bases unmatched: 13. CDR3 nucleotides: TGTGCCAGTACCGAAACGCCGGGACAGGCCTATTCACCCCTCCACTTT. It encodes CASTETPGQAYSPLHF.

This sequence joins TRBV6-5 and TRBJ2-3, with D tentatively TRBD1 or TRBD2 (6 bases each). From germline, CDR1 is MNHEY and CDR2 SVGAGI. Deletions cut 2 bases from V and 3 bases from J, with 12 bases between. CDR3 length: 15 amino acids. The CDR3 here is CASSYEGGLTDTQYF. The CDR3, as DNA: TGTGCCAGCAGTTACGAGGGGGGCCTGACAGATACGCAGTATTTT.

The chain employs TRBV6-5 and TRBJ1-3, with D possibly TRBD1 on 5 matching bases. Germline CDR1 is MNHEY and CDR2 is SVGAGI. This CDR3 spans 14 amino acids. Trimming took 8 bases from V and 3 from J, leaving 14 bases between them. The CDR3 sequence is CASSLGTVGNTIYF. The CDR3 DNA sequence: TGTGCCAGCTCTCTCGGGACGGTTGGAAACACCATATATTTT.

The rearrangement joins TRBV23-1 to TRBJ1-3; 7 nucleotides agree with TRBD1. TRBV23-1 qualifies as an ORF whose function is uncertain. The trim removed 6 bases at V and 0 bases at J, leaving 5 bases unmatched. CDR3 length equals 15 residues. The chain's CDR3 is CASSPRTGSGNTIYF. Written as DNA, the CDR3 is TGCGCCAGCAGCCCCCGGACAGGCTCTGGAAACACCATATATTTT.

The chain joins TRBV29-1 to TRBJ1-2, with no clear D. The CDR3 sequence is 15 residues long. V lost 4 bases and J 3 bases, leaving 18 bases between the germline ends. In germline, CDR1 is SQVTM, CDR2 ANQGSEA. CDR3 amino acids: CSVAIGTDGYYGYTF. The CDR3 DNA reads as TGCAGCGTTGCTATTGGAACGGACGGGTACTATGGCTACACCTTC.

The CDR3 loop reads CATSEGGFSYNEQFF. The CDR3 DNA is TGTGCCACCAGTGAAGGGGGATTCTCCTACAATGAGCAGTTCTTC. The V gene is TRBV24-1, the J gene TRBJ2-1; possibly TRBD1 for D (6 bases). Germline V gene data show CDR1 as KGHDR and CDR2 as SFDVKD. Trimming left V 4 bases short and J 0 bases short, with 9 bases between. The CDR3 length is 15 residues.

This chain connects TRBV27 to TRBJ2-1; no clear D. Per the germline V gene, CDR1 is MNHEY and CDR2 is SMNVEV (reference sequence). This CDR3 spans 12 amino acids. The germline V and J ends were trimmed by 5 bases and 5 bases, with 7 bases remaining between them. The chain's CDR3 is CASSTTHNEQFF. CDR3 coding DNA: TGTGCCAGCAGTACCACTCACAATGAGCAGTTCTTC.

The J gene is TRBJ1-3, the V gene TRBV5-6, with D unresolved. CDR3 length: 14 amino acids. Trimming stripped 4 bases from V and 0 bases from J, with 8 bases between. Germline-derived CDR1 and CDR2 are SGHDT and YYEEEE. The CDR3 region has the DNA TGTGCCAGCAGCGTTGTCGGCTCTGGAAACACCATATATTTT. This translates into CASSVVGSGNTIYF.

The chain carries TRBV25-1 and TRBJ2-5; TRBD1 might be the D (8 bases). The CDR3 length is 16 residues. The V end was cut by 5 bases, the J end by 0 bases, with 16 bases between. Germline CDR1 is MGHDK and CDR2 is SYGVNS. As DNA, the CDR3 is TGTGCCAGCAGTCCGGGGGGACAGGCCTACCAAGAGACCCAGTACTTC. Translation: CASSPGGQAYQETQYF.

The CDR3 loop is CASSLGQGFDGYTF. DNA of the CDR3: TGTGCCAGCAGCTTAGGACAGGGGTTTGATGGCTACACCTTC. V usage is TRBV13 and J usage is TRBJ1-2, with 7 bases aligning to TRBD1. There are 14 residues in the CDR3. After removal of 0 bases from V and 6 bases from J, the junction contained 4 bases not matched to a gene. Germline V gene data show CDR1 as PRHDT and CDR2 as FYEKMQ (reference sequence). Full variable domain (rest looked up from reference TRBV13 and TRBJ1-2): AAGVIQSPRHLIKEKRETATLKCYPIPRHDTVYWYQQGPGQDPQFLISFYEKMQSDKGSIPDRFSAQQFSDYHSELNMSSLELGDSALYFCASSLGQGFDGYTFGSGTRLTVV.

This clone has only one observation. This chain uses TRBV20-1 with TRBJ1-5; 9 bases fit TRBD1. Germline lookup yields CDR1 DFQATT and CDR2 SNEGSKA (reference sequence). The V gene end was trimmed by 3 bases and the J gene end by 3 bases; junction bases not matched to a gene: 9. This CDR3 spans 16 amino acids. CDR3 residues: CSASNPGQGDNQPQHF. As DNA, the CDR3 is TGCAGTGCTAGTAATCCGGGACAGGGAGACAATCAGCCCCAGCATTTT.

The V gene is TRBV15, the J gene TRBJ2-1; 10 nucleotides line up with TRBD2. With 2 bases clipped from V and 7 bases from J, the junction kept 17 bases outside the gene matches. Germline CDR1 reads LNHNV; CDR2 reads YYDKDF (reference sequence). The CDR3 covers 19 residues. The CDR3 DNA reads TGTGCCACCAGCAGAACCCCTCCTTCAGGTGGGACTAGCGAAAATGAGCAGTTCTTC. Protein sequence: CATSRTPPSGGTSENEQFF. The full variable domain, with the rest looked up from reference TRBV15 and TRBJ2-1, is DAMVIQNPRYQVTQFGKPVTLSCSQTLNHNVMYWYQQKSSQAPKLLFHYYDKDFNNEADTPDNFQSRRPNTSFCFLDIRSPGLGDTAMYLCATSRTPPSGGTSENEQFFGPGTRLTVL.

The V gene is TRBV9, the J gene TRBJ2-3; 8 nucleotides line up with TRBD2. This CDR3 is 14 amino acids long. V lost 7 bases to trimming and J lost 6 bases; unmatched junction nucleotides: 10. Germline CDR1 SGDLS, CDR2 YYNGEE. CDR3 DNA sequence: TGTGCCAGCGGCGACGGGGGGGCCGGGGATACGCAGTATTTT. This gives the protein CASGDGGAGDTQYF.

The chain has TRBV21-1 and TRBJ1-5; TRBD1 is taken as the D call from the table, unchecked against the DNA. TRBV21-1 is marked as a pseudogene. The CDR3 spans 19 residues. The CDR3 region is CASSKAPLRYDRGGQPQHF. The CDR3 DNA reads TGTGCCAGCAGCAAAGCGCCCCTGCGCTATGACAGGGGCGGACAGCCCCAGCATTTT.

The genes are TRBV5-1 and TRBJ1-2; D call uncertain. The germline gives CDR1 SGHRS, CDR2 YFSETQ. V lost 0 bases to trimming and J lost 6 bases, with 12 bases between them. The CDR3 has 14 amino acids. The CDR3 reads CASSLGQERNGYTF. The DNA of the CDR3 is TGCGCCAGCAGCTTGGGGCAGGAACGGAATGGCTACACCTTC.

The chain joins TRBV7-9 to TRBJ2-1, with 9 bases matching TRBD2. Germline lookup yields CDR1 SEHNR and CDR2 FQNEAQ (reference sequence). Trimming removed 5 bases from V and 4 bases from J; junction bases left unmatched: 18. CDR3 length: 19 residues. In nucleotides, the CDR3 is TGTGCCAGCAGCCCCAAGGGAGTAGGGGGAAGCGGGGGGTACAATGAGCAGTTCTTC. Encoded protein: CASSPKGVGGSGGYNEQFF.

V usage is TRBV30 and J usage is TRBJ1-5; D gene uncertain. CDR1 is GTSNPN and CDR2 is SVGIG in the germline V gene (reference sequence). This CDR3 spans 16 amino acids. V dropped 1 base and J dropped 5 bases, with 18 bases sitting between them. As DNA, the CDR3 is TGTGCCTGGAGTGCCTCACGGGGTATTCGGCATCAGCCCCAGCATTTT. It is translated as CAWSASRGIRHQPQHF.

The rearrangement uses TRBV5-1 and TRBJ2-3; 8 nucleotides line up with TRBD1. In germline, CDR1 is SGHRS, CDR2 YFSETQ. The CDR3 has 14 residues. The junction had 4 bases not matched to a gene; V was cut back by 3 bases and J by 4 bases. The CDR3 loop reads CASSWAGGADTQYF. CDR3 sequence (DNA): TGCGCCAGCAGCTGGGCAGGGGGCGCAGATACGCAGTATTTT.

V is TRBV14 and J is TRBJ2-7; 8 bases line up with TRBD2. With V trimmed by 6 bases and J by 2 bases, 9 bases remained unmatched. Looked up from germline, CDR1 is SGHDN and CDR2 is FVKESK. This CDR3 comprises 15 residues. DNA of the CDR3: TGTGCCAGCAGAAGGAGCGGGGGTCTCCCCTACGAGCAGTACTTC. Its translation is CASRRSGGLPYEQYF.

The chain carries TRBV29-1 and TRBJ2-7, with 12 bases that match TRBD2. With 7 bases clipped from V and 3 bases from J, the junction kept 4 bases outside the gene matches. Germline V gene sequence: CDR1 SQVTM, CDR2 ANQGSEA. The CDR3 is 13 amino acids. CDR3 sequence: CSARLAGVYEQYF. The CDR3 DNA is TGCAGCGCCAGACTAGCGGGAGTCTACGAGCAGTACTTC.